The sequence of this T cell receptor beta chain was determined in a study of T cell repertoires in cytomegalovirus infection. Looking at the study overall: Public signatures in TCR beta pointed to CMV infection and matching HLA type.

Overall study findings and caveats: CMV-specific HLA-C-restricted TCR beta clonotypes dominated the ex vivo response.

This clonotype has just a few counts. Its cognate antigen is unknown. The V segment lost 11 bases and the J segment 0 bases; nucleotides outside the gene matches: 15. The germline V gene has CDR1 ENHRY and CDR2 SYGVKD. This CDR3 spans 18 amino acids. From the reads, TCRdb called clonotypes with MiXCR, one entry per CDR3 protein. The table has about 180,000 distinct CDR3 sequences, approximately 15% seen once. This clonotype was obtained from a human donor in good health (CMV status not recorded). Some clones in this sample may be carry-over from other donors' samples. The sample taken for sequencing was PBMCs. V and J are TRBV10-3 and TRBJ1-5, with 11 nucleotides matching TRBD1. CDR3 nucleotides: TGTGCCTCCCGCGGAGGGGACAGGGGGGCCTTTAGCAATCAGCCCCAGCATTTT. Its protein product is CASRGGDRGAFSNQPQHF.